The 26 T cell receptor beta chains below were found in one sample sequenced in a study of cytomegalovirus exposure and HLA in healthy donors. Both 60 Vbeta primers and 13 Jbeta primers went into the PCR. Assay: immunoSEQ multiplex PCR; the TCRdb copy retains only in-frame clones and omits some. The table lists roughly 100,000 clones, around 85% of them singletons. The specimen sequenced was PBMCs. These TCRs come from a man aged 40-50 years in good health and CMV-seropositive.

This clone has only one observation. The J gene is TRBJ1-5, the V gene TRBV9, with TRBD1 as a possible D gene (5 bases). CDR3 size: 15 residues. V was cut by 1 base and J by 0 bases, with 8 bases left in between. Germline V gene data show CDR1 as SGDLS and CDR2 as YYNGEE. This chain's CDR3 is CASSVSGDSNQPQHF. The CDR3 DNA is TGTGCCAGCAGCGTATCGGGGGATAGCAATCAGCCCCAGCATTTT.

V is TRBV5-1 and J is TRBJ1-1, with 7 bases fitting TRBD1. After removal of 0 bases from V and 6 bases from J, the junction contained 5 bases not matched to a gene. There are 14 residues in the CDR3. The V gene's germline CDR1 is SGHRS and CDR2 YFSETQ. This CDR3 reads CASSLAGQTAEAFF. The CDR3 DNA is TGCGCCAGCAGCTTGGCGGGACAGACAGCTGAAGCTTTCTTT. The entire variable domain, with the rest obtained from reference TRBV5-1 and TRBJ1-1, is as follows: KAGVTQTPRYLIKTRGQQVTLSCSPISGHRSVSWYQQTPGQGLQFLFEYFSETQRNKGNFPGRFSGRQFSNSRSEMNVSTLELGDSALYLCASSLAGQTAEAFFGQGTRLTVV.

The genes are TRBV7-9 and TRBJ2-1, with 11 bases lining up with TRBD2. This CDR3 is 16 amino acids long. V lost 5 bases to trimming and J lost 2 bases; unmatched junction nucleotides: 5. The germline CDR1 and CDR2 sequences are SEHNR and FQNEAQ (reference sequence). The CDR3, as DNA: TGTGCCAGCAGCAAACTAGCGGGAGCGGCCTACAATGAGCAGTTCTTC. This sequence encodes CASSKLAGAAYNEQFF.

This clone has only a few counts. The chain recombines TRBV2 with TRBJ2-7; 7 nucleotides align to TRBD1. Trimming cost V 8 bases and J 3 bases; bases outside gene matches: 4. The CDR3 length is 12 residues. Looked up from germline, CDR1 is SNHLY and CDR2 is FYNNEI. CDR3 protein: CASDRVNYEQYF. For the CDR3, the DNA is TGTGCCAGCGACAGGGTTAACTACGAGCAGTACTTC.

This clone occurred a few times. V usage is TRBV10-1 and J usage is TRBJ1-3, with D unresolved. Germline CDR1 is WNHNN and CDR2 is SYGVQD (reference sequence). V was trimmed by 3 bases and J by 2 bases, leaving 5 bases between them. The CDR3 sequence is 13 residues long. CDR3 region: CASSDQAGNTIYF. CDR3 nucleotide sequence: TGCGCCAGCAGTGATCAGGCTGGAAACACCATATATTTT.

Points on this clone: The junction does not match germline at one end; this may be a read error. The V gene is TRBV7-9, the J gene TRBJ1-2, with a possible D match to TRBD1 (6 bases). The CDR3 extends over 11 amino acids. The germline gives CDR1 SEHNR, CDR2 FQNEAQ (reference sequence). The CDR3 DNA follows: TGTTCCAGCAGCTTGCAGGGGGGCTACACCTTC. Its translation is CSSSLQGGYTF.

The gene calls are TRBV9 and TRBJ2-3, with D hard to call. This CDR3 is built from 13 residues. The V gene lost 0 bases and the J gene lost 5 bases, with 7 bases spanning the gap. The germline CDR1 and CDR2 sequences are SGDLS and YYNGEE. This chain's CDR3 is CASSVDSGDTQYF. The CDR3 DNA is TGTGCCAGCAGCGTAGATAGTGGAGATACGCAGTATTTT. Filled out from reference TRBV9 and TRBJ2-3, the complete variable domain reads DSGVTQTPKHLITATGQRVTLRCSPRSGDLSVYWYQQSLDQGLQFLIQYYNGEERAKGNILERFSAQQFPDLHSELNLSSLELGDSALYFCASSVDSGDTQYFGPGTRLTVL.

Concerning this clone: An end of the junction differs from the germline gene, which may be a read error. CDR3 residues: CASTLLGGPGANGLTF. The CDR3 DNA reads TGTGCCAGCACCTTATTGGGGGGTCCTGGGGCCAACGGCCTGACTTTC. This chain links TRBV28 with TRBJ2-6; tentative D call: TRBD2 (6 bases). Germline CDR1 is MDHEN and CDR2 is SYDVKM. There are 16 residues in the CDR3.

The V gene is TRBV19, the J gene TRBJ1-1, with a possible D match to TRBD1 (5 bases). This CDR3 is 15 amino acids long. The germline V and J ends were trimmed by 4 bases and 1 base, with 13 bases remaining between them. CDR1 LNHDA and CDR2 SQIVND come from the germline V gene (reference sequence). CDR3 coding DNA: TGTGCCAGTAGTAGTCCTGGTAGGGGGAACACTGAAGCTTTCTTT. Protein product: CASSSPGRGNTEAFF.

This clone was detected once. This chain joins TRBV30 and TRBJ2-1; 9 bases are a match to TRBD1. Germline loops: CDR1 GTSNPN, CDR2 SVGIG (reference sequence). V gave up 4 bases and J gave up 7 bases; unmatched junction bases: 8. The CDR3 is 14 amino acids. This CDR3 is CAWTQQGARNEQFF. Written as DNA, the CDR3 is TGTGCCTGGACACAACAGGGGGCGCGTAATGAGCAGTTCTTC.

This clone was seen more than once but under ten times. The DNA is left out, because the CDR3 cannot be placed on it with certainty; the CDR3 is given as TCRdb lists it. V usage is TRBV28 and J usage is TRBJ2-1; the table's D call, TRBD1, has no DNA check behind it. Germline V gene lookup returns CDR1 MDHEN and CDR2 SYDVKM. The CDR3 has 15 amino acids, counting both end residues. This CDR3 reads CASSSSGQGKNEQFF.

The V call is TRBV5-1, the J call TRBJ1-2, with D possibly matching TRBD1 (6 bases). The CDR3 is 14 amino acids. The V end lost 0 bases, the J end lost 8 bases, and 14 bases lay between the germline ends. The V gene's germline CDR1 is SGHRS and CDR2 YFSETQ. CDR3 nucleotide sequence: TGCGCCAGCAGCTTGGGTGGGGCAGGGGACGGCTACACCTTC. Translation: CASSLGGAGDGYTF.

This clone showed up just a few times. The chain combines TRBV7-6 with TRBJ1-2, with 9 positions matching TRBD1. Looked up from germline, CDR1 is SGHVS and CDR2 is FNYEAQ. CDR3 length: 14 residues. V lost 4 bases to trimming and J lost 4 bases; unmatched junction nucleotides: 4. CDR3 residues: CASSSGQGGYGYTF. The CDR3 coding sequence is TGTGCCAGCAGCTCGGGACAGGGAGGCTATGGCTACACCTTC.

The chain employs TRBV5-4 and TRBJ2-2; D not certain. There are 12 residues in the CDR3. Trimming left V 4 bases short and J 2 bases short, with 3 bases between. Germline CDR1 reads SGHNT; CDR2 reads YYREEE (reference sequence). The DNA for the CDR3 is TGTGCCAGCAGCCTTAACACCGGGGAGCTGTTTTTT. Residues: CASSLNTGELFF.

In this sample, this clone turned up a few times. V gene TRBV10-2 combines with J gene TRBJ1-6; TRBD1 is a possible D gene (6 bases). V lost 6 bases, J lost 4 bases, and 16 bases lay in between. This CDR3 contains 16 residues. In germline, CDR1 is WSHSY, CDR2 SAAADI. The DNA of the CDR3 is TGCGCCAGCAGGAGGGACACTTGGGGGTATAATTCACCCCTCCACTTT. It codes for CASRRDTWGYNSPLHF.

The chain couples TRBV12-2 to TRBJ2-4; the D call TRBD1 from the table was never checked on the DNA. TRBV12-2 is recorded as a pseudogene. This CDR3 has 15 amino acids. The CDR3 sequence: CASRFTGNRENIQYF. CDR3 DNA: TGTGCAAGTCGCTTTACAGGGAATAGGGAAAACATTCAGTACTTC.

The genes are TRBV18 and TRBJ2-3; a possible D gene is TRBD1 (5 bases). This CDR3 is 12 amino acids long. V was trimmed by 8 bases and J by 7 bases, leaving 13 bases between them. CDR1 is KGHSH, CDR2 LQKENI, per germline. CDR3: CASGERQYTQYF. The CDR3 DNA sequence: TGTGCCAGCGGGGAAAGACAGTATACGCAGTATTTT.

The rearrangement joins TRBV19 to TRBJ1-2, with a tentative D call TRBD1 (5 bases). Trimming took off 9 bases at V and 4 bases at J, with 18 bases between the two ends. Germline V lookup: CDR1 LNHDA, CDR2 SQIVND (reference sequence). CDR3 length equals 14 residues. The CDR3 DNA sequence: TGTGCCAGCCTTCAAGCGGGGGTCGGCTATGGCTACACCTTC. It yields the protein CASLQAGVGYGYTF.

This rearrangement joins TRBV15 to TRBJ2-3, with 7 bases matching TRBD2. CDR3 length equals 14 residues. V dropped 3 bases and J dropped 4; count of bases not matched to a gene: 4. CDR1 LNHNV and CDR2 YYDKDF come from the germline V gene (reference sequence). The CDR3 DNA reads TGTGCCACCAGCAGTCCCCGGGGGGCAGATACGCAGTATTTT. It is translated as CATSSPRGADTQYF.

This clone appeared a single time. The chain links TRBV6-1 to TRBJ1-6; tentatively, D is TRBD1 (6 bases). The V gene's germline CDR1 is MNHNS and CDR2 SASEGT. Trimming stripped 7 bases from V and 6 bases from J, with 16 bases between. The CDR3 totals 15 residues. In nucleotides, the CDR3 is TGTGCCAGCAACGATGCACAGGGTTTTAATTCACCCCTCCACTTT. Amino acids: CASNDAQGFNSPLHF.

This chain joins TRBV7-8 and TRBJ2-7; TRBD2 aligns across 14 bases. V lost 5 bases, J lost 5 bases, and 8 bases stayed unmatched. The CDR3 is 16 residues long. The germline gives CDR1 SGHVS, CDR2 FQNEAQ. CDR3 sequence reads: CASSLRLAGGLDEQYF. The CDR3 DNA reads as TGTGCCAGCAGCCTGCGACTAGCGGGAGGGCTGGACGAGCAGTACTTC. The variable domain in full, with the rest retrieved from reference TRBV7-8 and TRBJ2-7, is GAGVSQSPRYKVAKRGQDVALRCDPISGHVSLFWYQQALGQGPEFLTYFQNEAQLDKSGLPSDRFFAERPEGSVSTLKIQRTQQEDSAVYLCASSLRLAGGLDEQYFGPGTRLTVT.

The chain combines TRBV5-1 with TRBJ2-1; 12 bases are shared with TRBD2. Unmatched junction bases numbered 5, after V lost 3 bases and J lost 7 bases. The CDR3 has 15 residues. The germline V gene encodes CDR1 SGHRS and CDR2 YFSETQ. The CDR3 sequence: CASSSGTSGSNEQFF. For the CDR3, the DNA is TGCGCCAGCAGCTCCGGGACTAGCGGGTCAAATGAGCAGTTCTTC.

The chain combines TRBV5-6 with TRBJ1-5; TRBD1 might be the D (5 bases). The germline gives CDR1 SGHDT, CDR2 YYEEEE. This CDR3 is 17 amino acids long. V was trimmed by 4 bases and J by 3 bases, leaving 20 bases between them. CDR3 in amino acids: CASSPSEGRMDNQPQHF. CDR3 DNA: TGTGCCAGCAGCCCTTCGGAGGGGCGGATGGACAATCAGCCCCAGCATTTT.

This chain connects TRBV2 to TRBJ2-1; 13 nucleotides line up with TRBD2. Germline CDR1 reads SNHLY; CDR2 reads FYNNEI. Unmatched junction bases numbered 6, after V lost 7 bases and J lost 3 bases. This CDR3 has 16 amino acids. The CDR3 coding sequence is TGTGCCAGCACCGCGGGACTAGCGGGAAACTACAATGAGCAGTTCTTC. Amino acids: CASTAGLAGNYNEQFF.

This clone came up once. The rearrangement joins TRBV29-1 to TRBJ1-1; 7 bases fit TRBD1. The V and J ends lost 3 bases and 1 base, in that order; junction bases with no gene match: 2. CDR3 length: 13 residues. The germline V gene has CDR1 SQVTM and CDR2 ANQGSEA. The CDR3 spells CSVDYRGNTEAFF. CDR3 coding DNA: TGCAGCGTTGATTACAGGGGGAACACTGAAGCTTTCTTT.

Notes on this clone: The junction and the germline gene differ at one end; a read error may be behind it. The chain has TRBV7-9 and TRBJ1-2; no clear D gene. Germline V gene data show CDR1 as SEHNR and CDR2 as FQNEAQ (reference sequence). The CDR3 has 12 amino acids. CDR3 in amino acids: CSSSSDDWGYTF. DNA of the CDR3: TGTTCCAGCAGTTCAGATGACTGGGGCTACACCTTC.